Given below is one TCR beta chain in context. Its antigen target is currently unknown. Base quality data are lacking; no much larger clone is found one base away. The donors were healthy, HIV-negative adults who had no recently reported acute infections or vaccinations. Only Caucasian adults living in Nashville, Tennessee, USA were represented among the donors. CD4+ T cells were enriched through magnetic negative selection, after which naive cells were positively selected on CD45RA and the remaining negative fraction served as the memory subset. After blood collection by leukapheresis, PBMCs were isolated using Ficoll-Histopaque density gradient centrifugation and then cryopreserved in the vapor phase of liquid nitrogen. Purity and quantity of every magnetically sorted T cell population were checked by analytical flow cytometry. From each sorted fraction, genomic DNA was isolated and quantified by UV absorbance on a Nanodrop 2000c.

V loses 0 bases, J loses 1 base, and the germline ends lie 9 bases apart. Taken from cysteine to phenylalanine, the CDR3 has 16 residues. Only CDR3 DNA remains: 48 bases, in frame from the first base. CDR1 and CDR2 (LGHNA, YNFKEQ) derive from the germline V gene. Using the deep immunoSEQ assay, multiplex PCR amplified TCR CDR3 regions from genomic DNA. For each cell subset, the extracted genomic DNA was distributed evenly across all wells of several immunoSEQ 96-well plates, and each plate served as one replicate. For sorted subsets, each replicate PCR was loaded with roughly 200 ng genomic DNA, equivalent to about 33,000 T cell genomes. Purified libraries were measured with a Qubit 3.0 fluorometer, size-checked on a Bioanalyzer 2100, and measured again with the KAPA Library Quantification kit. Each immunoSEQ 96-well plate was sequenced on its own single-read 150-cycle Illumina NextSeq 550 flow cell. Per the authors' processing: The immunoSEQ output contained only junctional sequences without quality scores, so filtering could not match that applied to full-length reads. Sequences were annotated with PyIR, a Python wrapper for IgBLAST v1.9, using IMGT germline references to assign V/J genes and CDR3. Reads with weak V/J assignments (E-value above 1e-6), missing CDR3, stop codons, out-of-frame junctions, or ambiguous translated residues were removed. V3J clonotypes were defined by identical inferred V gene, J gene, and CDR3 amino acid sequence. To compute the percentage overlap between repertoires, the number of shared unique clonotypes was divided by the size of the smaller repertoire. Richness of each repertoire was evaluated using RTK rarefaction, the Chao1 estimator, and Recon v2.1 estimates of unobserved clonotypes. For all TCRbeta clonotypes obtained by the gDNA method from several donors, generation probabilities were computed with OLGA. TCRdb retrieved this table from immuneACCESS and kept in-frame rearrangements only. Not all clones are present; in checked studies, unresolved V genes account for under half, and no reason is known for the remainder. D and trimming were read from the DNA, whereas the V and J calls and clone size are those reported in that table. This sample lists approximately 1.5 million clones; approximately 98.5% were detected once. The ten most abundant clones make up about 0.4% of the sample.

This sample is drawn from a study of shared clonotypes between healthy human individuals (TCRdb year 2020). With respect to the entire study: The cohort comprised two women and three men aged 18 to 49 years. Each donor's leukapheresis produced roughly between roughly 0.85 and 9 billion PBMCs. To estimate repertoire size and how much clonotype sharing occurs between individuals, the study deeply sequenced the blood TCR repertoires of about five healthy adults. For each donor, CD4 naive and CD4 memory were each given three plates, CD8 naive was given two plates, and CD8 memory was given one plate. Different laboratories and diverse techniques were used to prepare libraries and sequence TCR repertoires, to increase sequencing depth and limit assay-specific biases.

Paper-wide results and their limitations: Compared with non-shared clonotypes, clonotypes shared by all four sorted-subset donors had higher generation probabilities. Based on pairwise subsampling, the degree of clonotype sharing among donors was expected to be affected by sequencing depth. Sampling was restricted to blood, and TCR repertoires in tissues likely differ from the TCR repertoires found in blood. Naive subsets generally had larger estimated clonotype richness than memory subsets did. Across four donors, approximately 5% of naive CD4, approximately 3.5% of naive CD8, roughly 2.2% of memory CD4, and 0.4% of memory CD8 clonotypes were shared. Rarefaction of sorted-subset datasets indicated incomplete sequencing despite the large sequencing depth. Because the study included only a small number of donors, the genetic and exposure-history diversity represented was limited.

The sequencing input was naive CD4+ T cells sorted from blood. The sample's cell subset or site label is to be understood as: CD45RA+ positively selected. The rearranged chain carries TRBV4-2 and TRBJ2-2; TRBD2 is a possible D gene, resting on 6 matching bases. The TCR sequence derives from a young man in good health. The CDR3 in this case is CASSQDGRGNTGELFF. The nucleotide sequence is given as TGTGCCAGCAGCCAAGATGGGCGGGGGAACACCGGGGAGCTGTTTTTT.